One sample yielded the 19 T cell receptor beta chains listed below, sequenced in a study of T cell responses to AZD1222 COVID-19 vaccine. TCRdb's table, derived via immunoSEQ multiplex PCR, lists solely in-frame clones and lacks some. The table records around 120,000 clones, 85% to 90% of them present only once. The material was peripheral blood, obtained on day 0 of AZD1222 vaccination. The receptor source for this set is an adult in good health.

The chain recombines TRBV9 with TRBJ1-3; D is unclear. Germline lookup yields CDR1 SGDLS and CDR2 YYNGEE. The V end was cut by 2 bases, the J end by 8 bases, with 11 bases between. CDR3 length equals 13 residues. CDR3 amino acids: CASSVYGRDTIYF. CDR3 nucleotide sequence: TGTGCCAGCAGCGTGTACGGGAGGGACACCATATATTTT.

The rearrangement joins TRBV11-2 to TRBJ1-5; 7 nucleotides line up with TRBD1. This CDR3 spans 16 amino acids. Trimming took 1 base from V and 2 from J; bases not matched to a gene: 5. CDR1 is SGHAT and CDR2 is FQNNGV in the germline V gene. This chain's CDR3 is CASSLGGGRGNQPQHF. CDR3 DNA: TGTGCCAGCAGCTTAGGAGGGGGCCGGGGCAATCAGCCCCAGCATTTT.

Notes on this clone: Other nucleotide sequences in the sample specify the same CDR3. This chain uses TRBV5-1 with TRBJ1-2; the D is unclear. Germline CDR1 reads SGHRS; CDR2 reads YFSETQ. Trimming shortened V by 0 bases and J by 4 bases, and 4 bases separated the two germline ends. The CDR3 loop spans 12 amino acids. Here the CDR3 reads CASSLGSYGYTF. Here the CDR3 DNA reads TGCGCCAGCAGCTTGGGTAGCTATGGCTACACCTTC. Using reference TRBV5-1 and TRBJ1-2 for the parts outside the CDR3, the full variable domain is KAGVTQTPRYLIKTRGQQVTLSCSPISGHRSVSWYQQTPGQGLQFLFEYFSETQRNKGNFPGRFSGRQFSNSRSEMNVSTLELGDSALYLCASSLGSYGYTFGSGTRLTVV.

This clone is a singleton in its sample. The same CDR3 is also encoded by other DNA sequences in this sample. This chain connects TRBV5-1 to TRBJ1-4; D uncertain. This CDR3 contains 13 residues. V gave up 7 bases and J gave up 5 bases, with 12 bases separating them. Looked up from germline, CDR1 is SGHRS and CDR2 is YFSETQ. This CDR3 is CASSEGQNEKLFF. Here the CDR3 DNA reads TGCGCCAGCTCGGAGGGTCAGAATGAAAAACTGTTTTTT.

The chain is built from TRBV19 and TRBJ2-1; TRBD2 matches 13 bases. The CDR3 spans 20 residues. Germline-derived CDR1 and CDR2 are LNHDA and SQIVND (reference sequence). The junction had 13 bases not matched to a gene; V was cut back by 0 bases and J by 5 bases. The CDR3 bases are TGTGCCAGTAGTATAGATCTTGTGGGGACTAGCGGGAACGGGGACAATGAGCAGTTCTTC. Its translation: CASSIDLVGTSGNGDNEQFF.

The V gene is TRBV6-5, the J gene TRBJ2-1, with a possible D match to TRBD1 (6 bases). The V gene's germline CDR1 is MNHEY and CDR2 SVGAGI. The CDR3 length is 14 residues. V was pared by 5 bases and J by 7 bases, with 15 bases between. CDR3 nucleotide sequence: TGTGCCAGCAGTCCCGTGGGGGCGCGGAATGAGCAGTTCTTC. Translated, it gives CASSPVGARNEQFF.

This chain's CDR3 is CASSSRDIASGELFF. The CDR3 DNA follows: TGTGCCAGCAGCTCACGGGATATAGCGTCCGGGGAGCTGTTTTTT. The V gene is TRBV5-4, the J gene TRBJ2-2; TRBD2 is a possible D gene (5 bases). The CDR3 extends over 15 amino acids. Trimming cost V 3 bases and J 6 bases, with 15 bases left between them. Germline assignment: CDR1 SGHNT and CDR2 YYREEE (reference sequence).

This chain joins TRBV2 and TRBJ1-5; D not certain. Trimming removed 6 bases from V and 5 bases from J, with 14 bases in between. Per germline, CDR1 SNHLY and CDR2 FYNNEI. The CDR3 covers 14 residues. The CDR3, as DNA: TGTGCCAGCAGAATCATAGCCGGGGATCAGCCCCAGCATTTT. The encoded protein is CASRIIAGDQPQHF.

This sequence joins TRBV24-1 and TRBJ2-3; 9 nucleotides align to TRBD2. The CDR3 has 15 amino acids. With V trimmed by 5 bases and J by 2 bases, 4 bases remained unmatched. Germline V gene data show CDR1 as KGHDR and CDR2 as SFDVKD. CDR3 sequence (DNA): TGTGCCACCAGTGGGGCTAGCGGGGTCACAGATACGCAGTATTTT. Its translation is CATSGASGVTDTQYF.

The chain is built from TRBV5-1 and TRBJ1-1; weak D call: TRBD1 (5 bases). The CDR3 length is 12 residues. Germline assignment: CDR1 SGHRS and CDR2 YFSETQ. V shed 0 bases and J shed 8 bases, with 8 bases lying between them. The CDR3 DNA reads as TGCGCCAGCAGCTTGGGGGGCAGAGAAGCTTTCTTT. Translating it yields CASSLGGREAFF. Full variable domain (remainder filled in from reference TRBV5-1 and TRBJ1-1): KAGVTQTPRYLIKTRGQQVTLSCSPISGHRSVSWYQQTPGQGLQFLFEYFSETQRNKGNFPGRFSGRQFSNSRSEMNVSTLELGDSALYLCASSLGGREAFFGQGTRLTVV.

V is TRBV4-3 and J is TRBJ1-6; TRBD1 matches 7 bases. Germline V gene lookup returns CDR1 LGHNA and CDR2 YSLEER. V lost 3 bases, J lost 5 bases, and 4 bases stayed unmatched. The CDR3 spans 15 residues. The CDR3: CASSHRQGNNSPLHF. CDR3 coding DNA: TGCGCCAGCAGCCACCGACAGGGAAATAATTCACCCCTCCACTTT.

The chain has TRBV6-5 and TRBJ1-2, with a possible D match to TRBD1 (6 bases). The CDR3 runs to 13 residues. CDR1 is MNHEY, CDR2 SVGAGI, per germline. V shed 7 bases and J shed 8 bases, with 17 bases lying between them. The CDR3 DNA is TGTGCCAGCATCCCTTCCCTCGGGGGCGGCTACACCTTC. Amino acids: CASIPSLGGGYTF.

The count of this clone is one. V and J are TRBV4-2 and TRBJ1-3; D not resolved. This CDR3 comprises 14 residues. Trimming left V 1 base short and J 0 bases short, with 4 bases between. The germline CDR1 and CDR2 sequences are LGHNA and YNFKEQ. The CDR3 sequence: CASSQGSSGNTIYF. The CDR3 DNA is TGTGCCAGCAGCCAAGGGAGCTCTGGAAACACCATATATTTT.

The chain uses TRBV10-3 and TRBJ1-3, with D maybe TRBD1 (6 bases). The CDR3 loop spans 16 amino acids. Germline V gene lookup returns CDR1 ENHRY and CDR2 SYGVKD. With 2 bases removed from V and 7 bases from J, the gap between germline ends came to 18 bases. Here the CDR3 DNA reads TGTGCCATCAGTGAGCCGGACGGGGGGGCTCGGAACACCATATATTTT. Translating gives CAISEPDGGARNTIYF.

This chain uses TRBV7-6 with TRBJ2-1; 11 bases agree with TRBD2. CDR1 SGHVS and CDR2 FNYEAQ come from the germline V gene. Trimming removed 2 bases from V and 4 bases from J; junction bases left unmatched: 4. The CDR3 runs 16 residues. CDR3 amino acids: CASSLQGTSGYNEQFF. In DNA, the CDR3 is TGTGCCAGCAGCTTACAGGGGACTAGCGGTTACAATGAGCAGTTCTTC.

CDR3 coding DNA: TGTGCCAGCAGGGACGGCCCGTCCTACGAGCAGTACTTC. Translated, it gives CASRDGPSYEQYF. The chain combines TRBV7-8 with TRBJ2-7; D is uncertain. The V end lost 6 bases, the J end lost 1 base, and 10 bases lay between the germline ends. Per the germline V gene, CDR1 is SGHVS and CDR2 is FQNEAQ. The CDR3 is made up of 13 amino acids. Based on the CDR3 plus reference TRBV7-8 and TRBJ2-7, the full variable domain is GAGVSQSPRYKVAKRGQDVALRCDPISGHVSLFWYQQALGQGPEFLTYFQNEAQLDKSGLPSDRFFAERPEGSVSTLKIQRTQQEDSAVYLCASRDGPSYEQYFGPGTRLTVT.

This sequence joins TRBV30 and TRBJ1-5; D is undetermined. The CDR3 is 13 residues long. CDR1 and CDR2 from the germline V gene are GTSNPN and SVGIG (reference sequence). The V end was cut by 1 base, the J end by 9 bases, with 13 bases between. In DNA, the CDR3 is TGTGCCTGGAGTGCCGGGTCCCTCAGGCCCCAGCATTTT. As protein: CAWSAGSLRPQHF.

This sequence joins TRBV27 and TRBJ2-7; possibly TRBD2 for D (6 bases). Per germline, CDR1 MNHEY and CDR2 SMNVEV (reference sequence). Trimming stripped 10 bases from V and 3 bases from J, with 13 bases between. CDR3 size: 12 residues. The CDR3 is CAMTGVGYEQYF. The CDR3 nucleotides read TGTGCCATGACGGGGGTCGGCTACGAGCAGTACTTC.

The chain links TRBV7-3 to TRBJ1-2, with D uncertain. V was trimmed by 0 bases and J by 8 bases, leaving 19 bases between them. Germline CDR1 SGHTA, CDR2 FQGTGA. The CDR3 contains 16 residues. The CDR3 DNA reads TGTGCCAGCAGCTTAACTCGTCTGACTCGGGAAGAAGGCTACACCTTC. Its translation is CASSLTRLTREEGYTF. Full variable domain (missing parts from reference TRBV7-3 and TRBJ1-2): GAGVSQTPSNKVTEKGKYVELRCDPISGHTALYWYRQSLGQGPEFLIYFQGTGAADDSGLPNDRFFAVRPEGSVSTLKIQRTERGDSAVYLCASSLTRLTREEGYTFGSGTRLTVV.